The 6 T cell receptor beta chains presented below share a single source sample, sequenced in a study of T and B cells in COVID-19 patients. From blood, roughly 220-550 ng of genomic DNA served as TRB template. BIOMED2 TRB-A/B primer pools were used in multiplex TRB PCR. TCRdb passed the multiplex PCR reads through MiXCR, listing each CDR3 protein once. The sample includes some 10,000 distinct CDR3 sequences, roughly 30% seen only once; the top ten take around 27%. Input material: blood. These TCRs come from a human donor who had recovered from COVID-19.

The rearrangement uses TRBV7-9 and TRBJ1-3; D unclear. The CDR3 contains 14 residues. V was clipped by 7 bases and J by 2 bases, with 12 bases between them. From germline, CDR1 is SEHNR and CDR2 FQNEAQ (reference sequence). The CDR3: CASIPKVTGNTIYF. Here the CDR3 DNA reads TGTGCCAGCATCCCTAAGGTCACTGGAAACACCATATATTTT.

The chain is built from TRBV5-1 and TRBJ1-1; tentative D call: TRBD1 (5 bases). There are 12 residues in the CDR3. The V end lost 7 bases, the J end lost 5 bases, and 12 bases lay between the germline ends. Looked up from germline, CDR1 is SGHRS and CDR2 is YFSETQ. For the CDR3, the DNA is TGCGCCAGCGGGCAGGGTCGAACTGAAGCTTTCTTT. Its protein product is CASGQGRTEAFF.

A few counts support this clonotype. The V and J genes are TRBV5-4 and TRBJ2-3; D unresolved. Between the trimmed V and J ends, which lost 0 bases and 1 base, there was a span of 9 bases. The CDR3 has 15 amino acids. Germline V gene data show CDR1 as SGHNT and CDR2 as YYREEE (reference sequence). CDR3 loop: CASSLEGARTDTQYF. In DNA form, the CDR3 reads TGTGCCAGCAGCTTGGAGGGTGCTCGCACAGATACGCAGTATTTT.

This clonotype was found many times. The rearrangement uses TRBV30 and TRBJ2-1; the match to TRBD1 covers 9 bases. The CDR3 runs to 15 residues. Germline-derived CDR1 and CDR2 are GTSNPN and SVGIG (reference sequence). The V segment lost 2 bases and the J segment 6 bases; nucleotides outside the gene matches: 8. CDR3 residues: CAWSILGTGTNEQFF. CDR3 DNA sequence: TGTGCCTGGAGTATACTCGGGACAGGGACCAATGAGCAGTTCTTC. Full variable domain (missing parts from reference TRBV30 and TRBJ2-1): SQTIHQWPATLVQPVGSPLSLECTVEGTSNPNLYWYRQAAGRGLQLLFYSVGIGQISSEVPQNLSASRPQDRQFILSSKKLLLSDSGFYLCAWSILGTGTNEQFFGPGTRLTVL.

V gene TRBV6-5 combines with J gene TRBJ1-1; TRBD1 matches 8 bases. Germline V gives CDR1 MNHEY, CDR2 SVGAGI. This CDR3 region has 14 residues. The trim removed 6 bases at V and 4 bases at J, leaving 7 bases unmatched. The CDR3 reads CASSRTGLGTEAFF. The CDR3 DNA is TGTGCCAGCAGCCGGACAGGGTTGGGCACTGAAGCTTTCTTT.

This clonotype was counted a few times. The chain combines TRBV19 with TRBJ2-7; D may be TRBD2 (6 bases). This CDR3 region has 16 residues. Germline V lookup: CDR1 LNHDA, CDR2 SQIVND (reference sequence). V lost 3 bases and J 3 bases, leaving 18 bases between the germline ends. CDR3: CASSIGWDGGFYEQYF. CDR3 in DNA: TGTGCCAGTAGTATCGGGTGGGACGGGGGTTTCTACGAGCAGTACTTC.